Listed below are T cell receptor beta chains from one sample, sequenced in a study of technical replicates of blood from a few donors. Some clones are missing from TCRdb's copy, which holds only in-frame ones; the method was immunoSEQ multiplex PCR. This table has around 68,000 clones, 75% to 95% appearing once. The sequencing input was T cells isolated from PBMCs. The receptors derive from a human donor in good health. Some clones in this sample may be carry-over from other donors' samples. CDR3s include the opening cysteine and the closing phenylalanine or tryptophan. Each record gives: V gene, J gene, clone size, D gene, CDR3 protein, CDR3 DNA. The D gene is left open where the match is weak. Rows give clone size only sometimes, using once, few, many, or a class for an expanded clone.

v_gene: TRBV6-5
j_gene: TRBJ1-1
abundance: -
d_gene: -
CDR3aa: CASSYSARNTEAFF
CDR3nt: TGTGCCAGCAGTTACTCGGCACGGAACACTGAAGCTTTCTTT

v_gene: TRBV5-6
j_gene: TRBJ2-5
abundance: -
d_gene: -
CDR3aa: CASSLLRLAFKQETQYF
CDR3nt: TGTGCCAGCAGCTTGCTTAGGCTAGCATTCAAACAAGAGACCCAGTACTTC

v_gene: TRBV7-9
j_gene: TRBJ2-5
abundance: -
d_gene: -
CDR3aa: CASTLGEEETQYF
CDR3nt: TGTGCCAGCACGTTAGGGGAAGAAGAGACCCAGTACTTC

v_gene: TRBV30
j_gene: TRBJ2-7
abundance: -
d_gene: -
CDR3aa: CAWSVPSEQYF
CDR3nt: TGTGCCTGGAGTGTTCCGTCGGAGCAGTACTTC

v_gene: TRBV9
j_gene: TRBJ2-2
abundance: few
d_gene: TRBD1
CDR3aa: CASSFDRGDPGELFF
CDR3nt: TGTGCCAGCAGCTTCGACAGGGGCGACCCCGGGGAGCTGTTTTTT

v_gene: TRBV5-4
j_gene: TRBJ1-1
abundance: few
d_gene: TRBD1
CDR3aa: CASNPTGGTEAFF
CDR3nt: TGTGCCAGCAACCCGACAGGGGGCACTGAAGCTTTCTTT

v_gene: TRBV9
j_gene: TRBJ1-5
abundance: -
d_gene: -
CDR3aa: CASSRKAGNQPQHF
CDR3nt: TGTGCCAGCAGCCGCAAGGCGGGGAATCAGCCCCAGCATTTT

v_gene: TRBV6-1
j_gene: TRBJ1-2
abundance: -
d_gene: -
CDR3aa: CASLERTPANYGYTF
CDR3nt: TGTGCCAGCCTGGAAAGGACTCCAGCTAACTATGGCTACACCTTC

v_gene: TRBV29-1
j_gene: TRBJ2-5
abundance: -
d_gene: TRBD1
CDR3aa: CSVGRSGQGFRGPETQYF
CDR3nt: TGCAGCGTTGGGAGATCGGGACAGGGATTTAGGGGGCCAGAGACCCAGTACTTC

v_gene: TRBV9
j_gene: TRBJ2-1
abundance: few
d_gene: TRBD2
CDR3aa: CASSVKPGLAEQFF
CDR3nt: TGTGCCAGCAGCGTAAAGCCGGGACTAGCGGAGCAGTTCTTC

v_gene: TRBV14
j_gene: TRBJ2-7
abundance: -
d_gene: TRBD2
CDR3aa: CASSQDPSGLWKRSSYEQYF
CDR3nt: TGTGCCAGCAGCCAAGATCCTAGCGGGCTTTGGAAAAGATCCAGCTACGAGCAGTACTTC

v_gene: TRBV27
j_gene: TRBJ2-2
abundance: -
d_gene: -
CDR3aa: CASRILPHEEAGELFF
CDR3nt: TGTGCCAGCAGGATCCTACCTCACGAGGAAGCCGGGGAGCTGTTTTTT

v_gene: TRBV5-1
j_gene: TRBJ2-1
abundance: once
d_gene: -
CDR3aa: CASSYRRVSGEQFF
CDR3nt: TGCGCCAGCAGCTACCGGCGGGTTTCGGGTGAGCAGTTCTTC

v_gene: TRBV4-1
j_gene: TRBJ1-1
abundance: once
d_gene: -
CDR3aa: CASSQAEGDWAEAFF
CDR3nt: TGCGCCAGCAGCCAAGCCGAGGGGGATTGGGCTGAAGCTTTCTTT

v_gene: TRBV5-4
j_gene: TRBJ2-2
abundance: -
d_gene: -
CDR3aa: CASSATTGNTGELFF
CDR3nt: TGTGCCAGCAGCGCCACAACAGGGAACACCGGGGAGCTGTTTTTT

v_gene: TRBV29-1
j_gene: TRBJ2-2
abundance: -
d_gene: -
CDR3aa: CSVEASAGPNTGELFF
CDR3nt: TGCAGCGTTGAAGCCTCGGCGGGGCCGAACACCGGGGAGCTGTTTTTT

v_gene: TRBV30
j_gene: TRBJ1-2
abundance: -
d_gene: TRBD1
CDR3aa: CAWSVRTGKGYTF
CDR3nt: TGTGCCTGGAGTGTCCGGACAGGGAAAGGCTACACCTTC

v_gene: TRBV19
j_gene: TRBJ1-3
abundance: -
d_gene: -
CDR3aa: CASSIRFSGNTIYF
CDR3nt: TGTGCCAGTAGTATACGGTTCTCTGGAAACACCATATATTTT

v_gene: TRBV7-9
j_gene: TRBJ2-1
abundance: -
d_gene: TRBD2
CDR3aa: CASSPKSGVDNEQFF
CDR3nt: TGTGCCAGCAGCCCGAAGAGCGGGGTTGACAATGAGCAGTTCTTC

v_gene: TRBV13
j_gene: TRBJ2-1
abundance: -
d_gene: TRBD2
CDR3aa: CASSYSGRAGGREQFF
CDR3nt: TGTGCCAGCAGCTATAGCGGGAGGGCTGGGGGGCGTGAGCAGTTCTTC

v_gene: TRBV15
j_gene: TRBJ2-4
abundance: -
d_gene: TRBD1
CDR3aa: CATARDRVAKNIQYF
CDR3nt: TGTGCCACAGCTAGGGACAGGGTAGCCAAAAACATTCAGTACTTC

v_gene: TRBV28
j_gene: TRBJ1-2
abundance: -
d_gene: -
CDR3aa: CASNPSTDYGYTF
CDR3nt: TGTGCCAGCAATCCATCTACGGACTATGGCTACACCTTC

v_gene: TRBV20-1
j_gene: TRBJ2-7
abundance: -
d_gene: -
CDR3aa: CSATTAYEQYF
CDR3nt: TGCAGTGCCACCACAGCTTACGAGCAGTACTTC

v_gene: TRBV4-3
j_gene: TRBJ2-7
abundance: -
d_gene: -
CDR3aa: CASSLTISGEQYF
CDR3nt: TGCGCCAGCAGCCTAACGATAAGCGGGGAGCAGTACTTC

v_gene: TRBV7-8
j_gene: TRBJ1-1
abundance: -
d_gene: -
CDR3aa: CASSRTDLDTEAFF
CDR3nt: TGTGCCAGCAGCCGGACAGACCTCGACACTGAAGCTTTCTTT

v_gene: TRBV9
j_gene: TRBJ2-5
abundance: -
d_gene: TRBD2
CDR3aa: CASSVASGRETQYF
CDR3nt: TGTGCCAGCAGCGTAGCTAGCGGGAGAGAGACCCAGTACTTC

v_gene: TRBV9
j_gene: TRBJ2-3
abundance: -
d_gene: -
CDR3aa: CASSVTRGGASTDTQYF
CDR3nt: TGTGCCAGCAGCGTAACCCGAGGGGGGGCTAGCACAGATACGCAGTATTTT

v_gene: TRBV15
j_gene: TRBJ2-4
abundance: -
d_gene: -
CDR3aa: CATSGGSSQDIQYF
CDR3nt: TGTGCCACCAGCGGTGGGAGCTCGCAGGACATTCAGTACTTC

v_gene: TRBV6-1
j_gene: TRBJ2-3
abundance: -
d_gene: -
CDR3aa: CASSERGDRADTQYF
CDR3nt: TGTGCCAGCAGTGAACGAGGAGACCGGGCAGATACGCAGTATTTT

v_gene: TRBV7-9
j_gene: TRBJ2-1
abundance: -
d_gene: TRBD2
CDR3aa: CASSPPRGLAGGNEQFF
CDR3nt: TGTGCCAGCAGCCCACCTCGAGGACTAGCTGGTGGCAATGAGCAGTTCTTC

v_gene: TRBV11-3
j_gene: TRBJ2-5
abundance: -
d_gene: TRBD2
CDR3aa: CASNYGGAQETQYF
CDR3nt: TGTGCCAGCAATTACGGGGGGGCCCAAGAGACCCAGTACTTC

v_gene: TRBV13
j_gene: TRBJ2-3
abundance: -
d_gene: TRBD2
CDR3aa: CASSLFGVAGVSDTQYF
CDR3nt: TGTGCCAGCAGCTTATTTGGAGTAGCGGGGGTTTCAGATACGCAGTATTTT

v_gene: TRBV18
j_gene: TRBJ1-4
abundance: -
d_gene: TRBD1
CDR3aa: CASSPGQNEKLFF
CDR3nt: TGTGCCAGCTCACCGGGACAGAATGAAAAACTGTTTTTT

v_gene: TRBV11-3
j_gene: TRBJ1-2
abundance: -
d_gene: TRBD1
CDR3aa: CASRTMDRGENYGYTF
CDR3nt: TGTGCCAGCAGAACTATGGACAGGGGCGAAAACTATGGCTACACCTTC

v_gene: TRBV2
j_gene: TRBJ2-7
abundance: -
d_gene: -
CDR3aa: CATGRLSGTITYEQYF
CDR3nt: TGTGCCACCGGACGGTTATCCGGGACAATTACCTACGAGCAGTACTTC

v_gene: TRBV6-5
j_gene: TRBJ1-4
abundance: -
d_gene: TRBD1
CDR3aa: CASSYSRTGGKLFF
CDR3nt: TGTGCCAGCAGTTACTCACGGACAGGGGGAAAACTGTTTTTT

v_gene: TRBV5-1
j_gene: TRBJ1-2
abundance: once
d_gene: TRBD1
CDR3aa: CASSPDRGLDGYTF
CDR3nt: TGCGCCAGCAGCCCGGACAGGGGGCTAGATGGCTACACCTTC

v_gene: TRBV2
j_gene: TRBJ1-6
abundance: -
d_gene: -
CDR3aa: CAIPGHENSPLHF
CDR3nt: TGTGCTATACCGGGTCATGAAAATTCACCCCTCCACTTT

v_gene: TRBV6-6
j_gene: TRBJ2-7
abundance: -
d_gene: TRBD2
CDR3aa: CASQQELAGVYEQYF
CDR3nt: TGTGCCAGCCAACAAGAACTAGCGGGAGTGTACGAGCAGTACTTC

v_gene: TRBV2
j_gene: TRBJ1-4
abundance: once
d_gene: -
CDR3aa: CASSESGNEKLFF
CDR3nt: TGTGCCAGCAGTGAATCGGGGAATGAAAAACTGTTTTTT

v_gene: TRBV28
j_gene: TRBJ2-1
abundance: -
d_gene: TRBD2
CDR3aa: CVVMGLAGDNEQFF
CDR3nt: TGTGTCGTCATGGGGCTAGCGGGGGACAATGAGCAGTTCTTC

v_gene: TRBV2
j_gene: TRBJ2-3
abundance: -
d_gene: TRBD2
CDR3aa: CATTGTSGGSNTDTQYF
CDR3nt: TGTGCCACGACCGGGACTAGCGGAGGATCGAACACAGATACGCAGTATTTT

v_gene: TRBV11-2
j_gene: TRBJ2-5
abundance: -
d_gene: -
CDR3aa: CASSLILYGVVPETQYF
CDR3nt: TGTGCCAGCAGCTTAATCTTGTACGGAGTGGTCCCAGAGACCCAGTACTTC

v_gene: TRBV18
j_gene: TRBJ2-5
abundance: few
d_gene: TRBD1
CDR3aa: CASSPPGQQETQYF
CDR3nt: TGTGCCAGCTCACCACCGGGACAGCAAGAGACCCAGTACTTC

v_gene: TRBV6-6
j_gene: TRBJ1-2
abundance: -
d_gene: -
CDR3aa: CASRGGQTNYGYTF
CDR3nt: TGTGCCAGCAGAGGAGGGCAGACTAACTATGGCTACACCTTC

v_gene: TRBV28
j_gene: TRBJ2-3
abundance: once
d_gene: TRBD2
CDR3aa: CASSSDWAGVGVGTDTQYF
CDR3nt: TGTGCCAGCAGTTCAGATTGGGCGGGAGTGGGCGTTGGGACAGATACGCAGTATTTT

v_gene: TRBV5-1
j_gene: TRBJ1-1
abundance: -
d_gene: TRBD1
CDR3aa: CASSGRIMTGANTEAFF
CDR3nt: TGCGCCAGCAGCGGCCGCATCATGACAGGGGCGAACACTGAAGCTTTCTTT

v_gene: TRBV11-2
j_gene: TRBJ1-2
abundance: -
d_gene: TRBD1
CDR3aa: CASSSGQGYGYTF
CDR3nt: TGTGCCAGCAGCTCGGGACAGGGTTATGGCTACACCTTC

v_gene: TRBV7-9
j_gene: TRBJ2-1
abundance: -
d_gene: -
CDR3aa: CASSSPPAGIYNEQFF
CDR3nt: TGTGCCAGCAGCTCCCCCCCCGCGGGGATCTACAATGAGCAGTTCTTC

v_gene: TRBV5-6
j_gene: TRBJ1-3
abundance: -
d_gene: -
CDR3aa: CASSLFRGRAGNTIYF
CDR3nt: TGTGCCAGCAGCCTCTTCAGGGGTAGGGCTGGAAACACCATATATTTT

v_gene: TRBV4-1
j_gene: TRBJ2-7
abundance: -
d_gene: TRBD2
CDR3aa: CASSQAPRLAEKYEQYF
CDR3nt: TGCGCCAGCAGCCAAGCCCCACGACTAGCGGAGAAGTACGAGCAGTACTTC

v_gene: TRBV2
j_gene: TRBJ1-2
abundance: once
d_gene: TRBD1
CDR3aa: CASSEDLAGQGNYGYTF
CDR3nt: TGTGCCAGCAGTGAAGACCTAGCGGGACAGGGGAACTATGGCTACACCTTC

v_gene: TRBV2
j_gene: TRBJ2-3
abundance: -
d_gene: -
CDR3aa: CASSDYRARGTDTQYF
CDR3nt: TGTGCCAGCAGTGACTACAGGGCGAGGGGCACAGATACGCAGTATTTT

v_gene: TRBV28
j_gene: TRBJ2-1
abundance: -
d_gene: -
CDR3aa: CASSEWAKAKQFF
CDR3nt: TGTGCCAGCAGTGAGTGGGCCAAGGCGAAGCAGTTCTTC